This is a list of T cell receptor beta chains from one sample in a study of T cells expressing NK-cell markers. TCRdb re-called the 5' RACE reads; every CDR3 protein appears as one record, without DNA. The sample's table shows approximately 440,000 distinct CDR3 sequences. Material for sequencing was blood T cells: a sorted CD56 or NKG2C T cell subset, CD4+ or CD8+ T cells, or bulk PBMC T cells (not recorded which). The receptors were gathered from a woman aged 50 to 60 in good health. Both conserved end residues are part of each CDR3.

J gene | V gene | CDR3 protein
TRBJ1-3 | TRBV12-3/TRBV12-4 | CASSYGTISGNTIYF
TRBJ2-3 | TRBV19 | CASRLGLAGGDTQYF
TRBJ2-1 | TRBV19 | CASTSGRNEQFF
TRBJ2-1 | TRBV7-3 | CASSLNRGGRAYNEQFF
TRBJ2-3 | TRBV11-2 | CASSPLAISDTQYF
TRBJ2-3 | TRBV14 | CASSQVGVAGTQYF
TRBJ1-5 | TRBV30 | CAWSVGDRINQPQHF
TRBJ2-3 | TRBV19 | CASSLGSGTKDTQYF
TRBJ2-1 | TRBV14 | CASSQEIYGKQFF
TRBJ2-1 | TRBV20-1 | CRCVGTSGRRGAQYEQFF
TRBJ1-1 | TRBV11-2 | CASSLGMGFQRDTEAFF
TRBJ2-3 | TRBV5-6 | CASLHQGADTQYF
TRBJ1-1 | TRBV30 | CAWSVAPRRDTEAFF
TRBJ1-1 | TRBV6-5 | CASSYRGIRVEAFF
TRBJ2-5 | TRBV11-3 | CASSVGQGLETQYF
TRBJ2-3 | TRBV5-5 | CASSLRGGASTDTQYF
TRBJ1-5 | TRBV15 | CATSREDRGNQPQHF
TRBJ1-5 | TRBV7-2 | CASSLVQAQPQHF
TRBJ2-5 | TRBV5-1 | CASSFGASGSFETQYF
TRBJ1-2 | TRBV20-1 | CSATLTGERGYTF
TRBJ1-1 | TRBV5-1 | CASSLAVGQGVTEAFF
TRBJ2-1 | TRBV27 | CASSLGVRGLSYNEQFF
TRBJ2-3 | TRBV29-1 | CSVQRDGTQYF
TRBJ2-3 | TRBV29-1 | CSVDGLAGAERGTDTQYF
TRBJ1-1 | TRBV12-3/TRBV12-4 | CASSPDGQGAEAFF
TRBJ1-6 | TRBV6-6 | CASSYSLQGGANSPLHF
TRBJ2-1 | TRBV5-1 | CASSLDRETQFF
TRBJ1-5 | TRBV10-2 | CASRDRSGHSNQPQHF
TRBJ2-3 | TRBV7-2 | CASSPQLSTDTQYF
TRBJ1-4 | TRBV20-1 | CSAPRGLGTNEKLFF
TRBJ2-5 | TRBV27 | CASSPGLVSETQYF
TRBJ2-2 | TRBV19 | CASSRDRLSTGELFF
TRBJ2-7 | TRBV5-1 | CASSLRGRYYEQYF
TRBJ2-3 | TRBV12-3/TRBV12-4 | CASSSAGLAGGTYTQYF
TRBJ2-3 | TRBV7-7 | CASSFYGTDTQYF
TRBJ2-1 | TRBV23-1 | CASMGIELGLNEQFF
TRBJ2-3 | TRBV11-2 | CASSFRLLGDTQYF
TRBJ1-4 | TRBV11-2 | CASSEQGRKLFF
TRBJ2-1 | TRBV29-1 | CSVGQGSRSSYNEQFF
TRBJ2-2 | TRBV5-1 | CASSYTSGPNTGELFF